This is a list of T cell receptor beta chains from one sample in a study of T-cell memory formation after mild COVID-19. TCRdb analysed the 5' RACE reads with MiXCR anew, one entry per CDR3 protein. The data show approximately 350,000 distinct CDR3 sequences, roughly an eighth seen once. Sample: PBMCs or a T cell subset sorted from them (not recorded which). The receptors were sampled from a man younger than 30 who had mild COVID-19 (a few samples of this study predate the infection). Cell type and time point are not known. The CDR3 runs from the conserved cysteine through the conserved F or W. Fields, in order: clone size, D gene, J gene, V gene, CDR3 protein, CDR3 DNA. D genes are given only for firm matches. Size values are once, few and many counts, or a class for expanded clones, and some rows have none.

clone_size: many; d_call: TRBD1; j_call: TRBJ2-1; v_call: TRBV5-1; cdr3_aa: CASSSGQGNNEQFF; cdr3_nt: TGCGCCAGCAGCTCAGGACAGGGAAACAATGAGCAGTTCTTC
clone_size: .; d_call: .; j_call: TRBJ1-1; v_call: TRBV5-1; cdr3_aa: CASSLALGRNTEAFF; cdr3_nt: TGCGCCAGCAGCTTGGCCCTTGGGCGGAACACTGAAGCTTTCTTT
clone_size: .; d_call: .; j_call: TRBJ2-1; v_call: TRBV20-1; cdr3_aa: CSAPIGRGGSYNEQFF; cdr3_nt: TGCAGTGCTCCTATCGGAAGGGGGGGTTCCTACAATGAGCAGTTCTTC
clone_size: .; d_call: .; j_call: TRBJ2-2; v_call: TRBV23-1; cdr3_aa: CASLPPGRNTGELFF; cdr3_nt: TGCGCCAGCTTACCGCCCGGAAGGAACACCGGGGAGCTGTTTTTT
clone_size: .; d_call: .; j_call: TRBJ2-5; v_call: TRBV11-1; cdr3_aa: CASGFRGADQETQYF; cdr3_nt: TGTGCCAGCGGATTCCGGGGGGCTGACCAAGAGACCCAGTACTTC
clone_size: .; d_call: .; j_call: TRBJ1-2; v_call: TRBV5-1; cdr3_aa: CASTPEGGIYGYTF; cdr3_nt: TGCGCCAGCACCCCTGAGGGGGGGATCTATGGCTACACCTTC
clone_size: few; d_call: .; j_call: TRBJ2-3; v_call: TRBV20-1; cdr3_aa: CSASVVQGTDTQYF; cdr3_nt: TGCAGTGCTAGCGTAGTGCAGGGCACAGATACGCAGTATTTT
clone_size: .; d_call: TRBD1; j_call: TRBJ1-4; v_call: TRBV5-1; cdr3_aa: CASSERDRADEKLFF; cdr3_nt: TGCGCCAGCAGCGAACGGGACAGGGCGGATGAAAAACTGTTTTTT
clone_size: .; d_call: TRBD1; j_call: TRBJ1-1; v_call: TRBV10-3; cdr3_aa: CAISNRGGTEAFF; cdr3_nt: TGTGCCATCAGTAACAGGGGGGGCACTGAAGCTTTCTTT
clone_size: .; d_call: .; j_call: TRBJ1-4; v_call: TRBV11-2; cdr3_aa: CASSPNRDEKLFF; cdr3_nt: TGTGCCAGCAGCCCGAACAGGGATGAAAAACTGTTTTTT
clone_size: few; d_call: .; j_call: TRBJ2-2; v_call: TRBV12-3/TRBV12-4; cdr3_aa: CASSFSHRELFF; cdr3_nt: TGTGCCAGCAGTTTCAGTCACCGGGAGCTGTTTTTT
clone_size: few; d_call: .; j_call: TRBJ2-5; v_call: TRBV12-3/TRBV12-4; cdr3_aa: CASSFGLAGETQYF; cdr3_nt: TGTGCCAGCAGTTTTGGTTTAGCAGGGGAGACCCAGTACTTC
clone_size: .; d_call: .; j_call: TRBJ2-3; v_call: TRBV18; cdr3_aa: CASSPRDGAADTQYF; cdr3_nt: TGTGCCAGCTCACCTAGGGACGGAGCGGCGGATACGCAGTATTTT
clone_size: .; d_call: TRBD1; j_call: TRBJ1-5; v_call: TRBV20-1; cdr3_aa: CSARVGTERNQPQHF; cdr3_nt: TGCAGTGCTAGGGTGGGGACAGAAAGAAATCAGCCCCAGCATTTT
clone_size: once; d_call: .; j_call: TRBJ2-3; v_call: TRBV20-1; cdr3_aa: CSDRASGRVGGTDTQYF; cdr3_nt: TGCAGTGATAGAGCATCAGGCAGGGTAGGGGGCACAGATACGCAGTATTTT
clone_size: .; d_call: .; j_call: TRBJ2-4; v_call: TRBV7-4; cdr3_aa: CASRGGLQYF; cdr3_nt: TGTGCCTCCCGAGGGGGACTTCAGTACTTC
clone_size: .; d_call: TRBD1; j_call: TRBJ1-2; v_call: TRBV6-5; cdr3_aa: CASSYSIVPGQGARGYTF; cdr3_nt: TGTGCCAGCAGTTACTCGATAGTCCCGGGACAGGGGGCTCGGGGCTACACCTTC
clone_size: .; d_call: TRBD1; j_call: TRBJ2-1; v_call: TRBV29-1; cdr3_aa: CSVLDRNSYNEQFF; cdr3_nt: TGCAGCGTGCTGGACAGGAACTCCTACAATGAGCAGTTCTTC
clone_size: .; d_call: TRBD2; j_call: TRBJ2-3; v_call: TRBV7-2; cdr3_aa: CASSQTSGGTTQYF; cdr3_nt: TGTGCCAGCAGCCAGACTAGCGGGGGGACCACGCAGTATTTT
clone_size: .; d_call: .; j_call: TRBJ2-5; v_call: TRBV6-2/TRBV6-3; cdr3_aa: CASSPPFWRGDETQYF; cdr3_nt: TGTGCCAGCAGTCCCCCTTTTTGGCGGGGCGACGAGACCCAGTACTTC
clone_size: .; d_call: TRBD1; j_call: TRBJ2-1; v_call: TRBV29-1; cdr3_aa: CSAEEWDSNEQFF; cdr3_nt: TGCAGCGCCGAAGAATGGGACAGCAATGAGCAGTTCTTC
clone_size: .; d_call: TRBD1; j_call: TRBJ1-2; v_call: TRBV29-1; cdr3_aa: CSVKGALGYTF; cdr3_nt: TGCAGCGTTAAGGGGGCGCTTGGCTACACCTTC
clone_size: .; d_call: .; j_call: TRBJ1-2; v_call: TRBV5-5; cdr3_aa: CASSPRIQGSAGYTF; cdr3_nt: TGTGCCAGCAGCCCGCGAATCCAGGGTTCTGCTGGCTACACCTTC
clone_size: few; d_call: TRBD2; j_call: TRBJ2-7; v_call: TRBV2; cdr3_aa: CASSEGPGAGGPYEQYF; cdr3_nt: TGTGCCAGCAGTGAAGGCCCCGGGGCGGGGGGGCCCTACGAGCAGTACTTC
clone_size: few; d_call: .; j_call: TRBJ2-6; v_call: TRBV9; cdr3_aa: CASEGDAGANVLTF; cdr3_nt: TGTGCCAGCGAGGGAGATGCTGGGGCCAACGTCCTGACTTTC
clone_size: .; d_call: TRBD1; j_call: TRBJ1-1; v_call: TRBV5-6; cdr3_aa: CASSLSGTGAAFF; cdr3_nt: TGTGCCAGCAGCTTATCGGGCACAGGGGCAGCTTTCTTT
clone_size: .; d_call: .; j_call: TRBJ2-2; v_call: TRBV10-3; cdr3_aa: CAISESRRGATGELFF; cdr3_nt: TGTGCCATCAGTGAGTCTCGCAGGGGGGCCACCGGGGAGCTGTTTTTT
clone_size: few; d_call: TRBD2; j_call: TRBJ2-5; v_call: TRBV5-1; cdr3_aa: CASSATGGVETQYF; cdr3_nt: TGCGCCAGCAGCGCGACCGGGGGGGTAGAGACCCAGTACTTC
clone_size: many; d_call: TRBD2; j_call: TRBJ2-3; v_call: TRBV7-2; cdr3_aa: CASSLARTSGGAYTQYF; cdr3_nt: TGTGCCAGCAGCTTAGCCAGAACTAGCGGTGGGGCATATACGCAGTATTTT
clone_size: few; d_call: TRBD2; j_call: TRBJ2-5; v_call: TRBV20-1; cdr3_aa: CSARSGGVQETQYF; cdr3_nt: TGCAGTGCTAGAAGCGGGGGGGTCCAAGAGACCCAGTACTTC
clone_size: many; d_call: .; j_call: TRBJ1-1; v_call: TRBV6-5; cdr3_aa: CASRIAQNTEAFF; cdr3_nt: TGTGCCAGCCGAATCGCTCAGAACACTGAAGCTTTCTTT
clone_size: few; d_call: TRBD2; j_call: TRBJ2-7; v_call: TRBV6-6; cdr3_aa: CASSPPGGAARGEQYF; cdr3_nt: TGTGCCAGCAGCCCCCCGGGGGGGGCTGCCCGGGGCGAGCAGTACTTC
clone_size: .; d_call: .; j_call: TRBJ1-6; v_call: TRBV5-6; cdr3_aa: CASSSGGGGLSPLHF; cdr3_nt: TGTGCCAGCAGCTCAGGTGGTGGGGGACTTTCACCCCTCCACTTT